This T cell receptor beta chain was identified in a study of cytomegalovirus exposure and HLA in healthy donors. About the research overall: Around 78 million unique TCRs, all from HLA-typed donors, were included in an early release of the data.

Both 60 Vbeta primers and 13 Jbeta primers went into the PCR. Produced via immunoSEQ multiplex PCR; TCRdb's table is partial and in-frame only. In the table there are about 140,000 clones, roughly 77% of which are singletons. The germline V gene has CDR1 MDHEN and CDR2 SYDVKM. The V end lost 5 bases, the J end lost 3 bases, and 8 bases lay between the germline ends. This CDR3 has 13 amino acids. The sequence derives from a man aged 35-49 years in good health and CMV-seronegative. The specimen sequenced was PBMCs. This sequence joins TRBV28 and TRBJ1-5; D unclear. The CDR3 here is CASSTGSNQPQHF. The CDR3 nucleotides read TGTGCCAGCAGTACGGGGTCCAATCAGCCCCAGCATTTT.